This T cell receptor (beta chain) was documented in a study of T cell clones after liver transplantation. The CDR3 is made up of 13 amino acids. Per the germline V gene, CDR1 is LNHDA and CDR2 is SQIVND (reference sequence). With 9 bases clipped from V and 2 bases from J, the junction kept 4 bases outside the gene matches. TCRdb's table, derived via immunoSEQ multiplex PCR, lists solely in-frame clones and lacks some. The sample has around 19,000 clones; about 87% are singletons. The chain combines TRBV19 with TRBJ2-7, with 10 bases identical to TRBD1. The TCR originated in a human donor who received a liver transplant. The sequencing here drew on CD8+ T cells from blood, taken before liver transplant. In nucleotides, the CDR3 is TGTGCCAGCGGACAGGGGGATACCTACGAGCAGTACTTC. Translating it yields CASGQGDTYEQYF.